The source of this TCR beta chain is a study of blood T cell repertoires in COVID-19. Study-level information: The samples span acute and convalescent COVID-19 from the United States, Italy and Spain.

Germline CDR1 reads SNHLY; CDR2 reads FYNNEI. The CDR3 loop spans 16 amino acids. V shed 10 bases, J shed 2 bases, and the junction held 13 bases outside the gene matches. Sequencing was performed with immunoSEQ multiplex PCR; in TCRdb, only in-frame clones are kept and a portion is missing. In the table there are about 370,000 clones, 80% to 90% of which are singletons. Sequencing was carried out using PBMCs or T cells enriched from blood (not recorded which). The sequence was obtained from a man between 18 and 29 years old who had recovered from COVID-19. This chain connects TRBV2 to TRBJ2-3; TRBD2 matches at 9 bases. The CDR3 region has the DNA TGTGCCACCCACCGGGGCGGGGGGGGGTTCACAGATACGCAGTATTTT. This translates into CATHRGGGGFTDTQYF.